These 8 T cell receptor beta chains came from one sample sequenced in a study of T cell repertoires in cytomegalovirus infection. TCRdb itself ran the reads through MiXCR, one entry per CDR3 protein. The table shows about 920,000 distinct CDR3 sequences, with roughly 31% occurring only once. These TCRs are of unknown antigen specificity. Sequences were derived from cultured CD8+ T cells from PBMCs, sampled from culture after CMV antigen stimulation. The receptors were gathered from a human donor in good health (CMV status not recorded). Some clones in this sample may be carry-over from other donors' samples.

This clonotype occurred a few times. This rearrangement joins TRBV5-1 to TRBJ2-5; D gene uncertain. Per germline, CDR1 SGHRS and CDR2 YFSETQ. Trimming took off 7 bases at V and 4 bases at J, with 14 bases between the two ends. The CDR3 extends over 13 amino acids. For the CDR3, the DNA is TGCGCCAGCGTCCCGGCAGGCGGAGAGACCCAGTACTTC. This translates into CASVPAGGETQYF.

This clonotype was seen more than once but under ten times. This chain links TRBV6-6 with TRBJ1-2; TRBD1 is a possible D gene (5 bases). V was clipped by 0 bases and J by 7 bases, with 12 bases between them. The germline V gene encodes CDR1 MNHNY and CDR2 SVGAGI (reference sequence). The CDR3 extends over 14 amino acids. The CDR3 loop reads CASSYSMGLGGYTF. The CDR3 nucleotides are TGTGCCAGCAGTTACTCGATGGGGCTCGGTGGCTACACCTTC.

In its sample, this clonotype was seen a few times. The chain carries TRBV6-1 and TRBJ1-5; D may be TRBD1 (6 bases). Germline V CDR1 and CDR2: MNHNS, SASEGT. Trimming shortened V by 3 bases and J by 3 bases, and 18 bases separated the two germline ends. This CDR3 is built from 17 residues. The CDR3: CASSDLNREPNNQPQHF. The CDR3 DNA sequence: TGTGCCAGCAGTGATCTAAACAGGGAGCCTAACAATCAGCCCCAGCATTTT.

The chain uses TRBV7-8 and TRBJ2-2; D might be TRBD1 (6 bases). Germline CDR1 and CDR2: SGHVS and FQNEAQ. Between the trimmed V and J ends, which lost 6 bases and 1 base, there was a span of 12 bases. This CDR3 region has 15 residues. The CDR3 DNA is TGTGCCAGCAGAAGTGAGGGGGTGAACACCGGGGAGCTGTTTTTT. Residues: CASRSEGVNTGELFF.

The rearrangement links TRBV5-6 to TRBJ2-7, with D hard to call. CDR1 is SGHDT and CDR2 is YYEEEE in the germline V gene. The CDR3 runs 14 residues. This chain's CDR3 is CVSSLADDSYEQYV. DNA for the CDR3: TGTGTCAGCAGCTTGGCCGACGACTCCTACGAGCAGTACGTC.

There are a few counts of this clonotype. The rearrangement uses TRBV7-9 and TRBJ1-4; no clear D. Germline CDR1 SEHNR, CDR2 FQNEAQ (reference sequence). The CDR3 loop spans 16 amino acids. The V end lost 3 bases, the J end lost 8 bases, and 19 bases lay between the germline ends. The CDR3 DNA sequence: TGTGCCAGCAGCTTCGGCATGAGCCTGGAATCCGAAAAACTGTTTTTT. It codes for CASSFGMSLESEKLFF.

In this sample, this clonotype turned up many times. The CDR3 nucleotides read TGTGCCATCAAGGGACAGGGGAACACCGGGGAGCTGTTTTTT. Protein sequence: CAIKGQGNTGELFF. This chain uses TRBV10-3 with TRBJ2-2, with TRBD1 matching 9 bases. V lost 7 bases to trimming and J lost 1 base; unmatched junction nucleotides: 1. The CDR3 extends over 14 amino acids. CDR1 is ENHRY, CDR2 SYGVKD, per germline.

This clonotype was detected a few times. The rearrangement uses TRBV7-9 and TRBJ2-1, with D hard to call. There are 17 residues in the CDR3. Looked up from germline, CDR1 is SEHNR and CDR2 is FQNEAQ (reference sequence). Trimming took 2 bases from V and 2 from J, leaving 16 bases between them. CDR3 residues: CASSLSQSDTPYNEQFF. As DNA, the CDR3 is TGTGCCAGCAGCTTATCCCAGTCTGACACCCCCTACAATGAGCAGTTCTTC.